These 5 T cell receptor beta chains were sequenced from one sample in a study of cytotoxic CD8 clonotypes in ibrutinib-treated CLL. The table came from immunoSEQ multiplex PCR; TCRdb's copy has only in-frame clones and leaves some out. The sample consists of 150,000 or so clones, less than 85% of them appearing once. The specimen comprised PBMCs, sampled after 24 months of ibrutinib treatment. The receptor set was obtained from a human donor with chronic lymphocytic leukemia.

This chain connects TRBV5-8 to TRBJ1-5; the D is unclear. Germline values: CDR1 SGHTS, CDR2 YDEGEE. This CDR3 comprises 15 residues. V was pared by 3 bases and J by 2 bases, with 12 bases between. The CDR3 DNA is TGTGCCAGCAGCTGGCGGGTCAGCGGCAATCAGCCCCAGCATTTT. Translating it yields CASSWRVSGNQPQHF.

The rearrangement links TRBV19 to TRBJ2-2; D gene uncertain. This CDR3 region has 14 residues. The germline V gene encodes CDR1 LNHDA and CDR2 SQIVND (reference sequence). Trimming took off 3 bases at V and 4 bases at J, with 9 bases between the two ends. DNA for the CDR3: TGTGCCAGTAGTATTAATCTGGGCACCGGGGAGCTGTTTTTT. Translating it yields CASSINLGTGELFF.

This chain joins TRBV5-1 and TRBJ2-7, with 9 bases aligning to TRBD2. Germline V gene sequence: CDR1 SGHRS, CDR2 YFSETQ. The CDR3 runs to 15 residues. Unmatched junction bases numbered 8, after V lost 2 bases and J lost 5 bases. The CDR3 is CASSFTLPSGNEQYF. The DNA of the CDR3 is TGCGCCAGCAGCTTCACGCTTCCTAGCGGGAACGAGCAGTACTTC.

The chain links TRBV19 to TRBJ2-3, with D tentatively TRBD1 or TRBD2 (6 bases each). Germline V gene lookup returns CDR1 LNHDA and CDR2 SQIVND (reference sequence). This CDR3 spans 13 amino acids. Trimming cost V 10 bases and J 0 bases, with 11 bases left between them. CDR3: CATGAGSTDTQYF. The CDR3 DNA sequence: TGTGCCACAGGGGCGGGGAGCACAGATACGCAGTATTTT.

CDR3 in amino acids: CASLPLSSYNEQFF. CDR3 nucleotides: TGTGCCAGCCTGCCGCTGTCATCCTACAATGAGCAGTTCTTC. The chain links TRBV7-8 to TRBJ2-1, with unresolved D. Germline CDR1 SGHVS, CDR2 FQNEAQ. V gave up 8 bases and J gave up 1 base, with 12 bases separating them. This CDR3 is built from 14 residues. The variable domain in full, completed from reference TRBV7-8 and TRBJ2-1, reads GAGVSQSPRYKVAKRGQDVALRCDPISGHVSLFWYQQALGQGPEFLTYFQNEAQLDKSGLPSDRFFAERPEGSVSTLKIQRTQQEDSAVYLCASLPLSSYNEQFFGPGTRLTVL.